The entry that follows covers one T cell receptor beta chain sequence. This CDR3 is built from 17 residues. The germline V and J ends were trimmed by 5 bases and 0 bases, with 19 bases remaining between them. The germline V gene has CDR1 LGHDT and CDR2 YNNKEL (reference sequence). The sample is drawn from a study of blood T cell repertoires in COVID-19. Study-level information: The United States, Italy and Spain supplied acute and convalescent COVID-19 samples. From T cells, B-cell-depleted T cells, or PBMCs came the material, which was cDNA or gDNA.

In the study's own analysis: Amplification from reference gene primers served as the basis for estimated nucleated cell counts. Assay used: immunoSEQ multiplex PCR; TCRdb lists only in-frame clones, some missing. The DNA was the basis for D and trimming; V, J and clone size are from that table. The table has hundreds of thousands of clones, 88% seen once. Sequenced sample: peripheral blood. The origin of this receptor is a woman in her 30s with acute or convalescent COVID-19. The V gene is TRBV3-1 (or the pseudogene TRBV3-2), the J gene TRBJ1-2; tentatively, D is TRBD1 (6 bases). CDR3 residues: CASSTQSGTGTNYGYTF. Here the CDR3 DNA reads TGTGCCAGCAGCACCCAGAGTGGCACAGGGACTAACTATGGCTACACCTTC.